This T cell receptor beta chain was captured by sequencing in a study of shared clonotypes between healthy human individuals. CD45RO-negative, CCR7-positively selected cells formed the naive CD8 fraction, excluding terminally differentiated effector memory CD45RA+ cells. Only in-frame clones appear in the TCRdb table, and some are missing; sequencing was by immunoSEQ multiplex PCR. The sample records about 2 million clones, approximately 94% being singletons. This CDR3 is built from 12 residues. CDR1 is SGHNT and CDR2 is YYREEE in the germline V gene (reference sequence). The ends were cut back, 0 bases at V and 6 bases at J, with 6 bases in the middle.

The origin of this receptor is a man between 18 and 29 years old in good health. This sequence joins TRBV5-4 and TRBJ2-5; D may be TRBD2 (5 bases). The sequencing sample was made of naive CD8+ T cells sorted from blood. The CDR3 reads CASSLAGKTQYF. CDR3 nucleotides: TGTGCCAGCAGCTTGGCGGGGAAGACCCAGTACTTC.